This T cell receptor (beta chain) was captured by sequencing in a study of cytomegalovirus exposure and HLA in healthy donors. The CDR3 length is 16 residues. J gave up 3 bases and V 4 bases, and 13 bases lay outside the gene matches. The germline V gene encodes CDR1 SGHRS and CDR2 YFSETQ. Points from the study as a whole: Earlier analysis looked at TCR beta V segments, and most were productive about 87% or about 30% of the time. In a later analysis, the majority of CMV-associated beta chains seemingly showed HLA restriction.

A note on this clone: Antigen specificity is unknown.

The PCR ran on 60 Vbeta and 13 Jbeta primers. Clones were read by immunoSEQ multiplex PCR, and TCRdb kept only the in-frame ones, dropping some. The profile covers roughly 190,000 clones, with 60% to 85% appearing a single time and roughly 1.6% taken by the ten largest. The chain employs TRBV5-1 and TRBJ2-7, with 7 bases identical to TRBD2. The sample was PBMCs. This clonotype was sampled from a young woman in good health and CMV-seronegative. CDR3: CASSTEPGLQGYEQYF. In DNA form, the CDR3 reads TGCGCCAGCAGCACCGAGCCGGGACTACAAGGCTACGAGCAGTACTTC.